This T cell receptor (beta chain) came from a study of T cells in Graves' hyperthyroidism and ophthalmopathy. V gave up 5 bases and J gave up 4 bases, with 8 bases separating them. This CDR3 is 12 amino acids long. For this clonotype: This could be a read error, since a much larger clone is one nucleotide away. A read error is likely, as this CDR3 ends without the conserved phenylalanine or tryptophan.

Amplification targeted TCR beta CDR3 regions from RNA transcripts. During a first-round RT-PCR of the TCR CDR3, the HTBI primer set was used. MiXCR was run by TCRdb on the multiplex PCR reads, yielding one entry per CDR3 protein. This sample has about 380,000 distinct CDR3 sequences, with around a sixth found just once. Input material: blood. This TCR came from a man aged 18-30 years with Graves' ophthalmopathy. The chain links TRBV12-3 or TRBV12-4 to TRBJ1-1; D is unclear. CDR3 bases: TGTGCCAGCAGTCTCCATACCACTGAAGCTTTCTAT. It translates to CASSLHTTEAFY.